These T cell receptor beta chains were read from a single sample in a study of identical twins. A single record per CDR3 protein comes from TCRdb applying MiXCR to the 5' RACE reads. The sample holds 700,000 or so distinct CDR3 sequences; 8.5% to 9% are singletons and the top ten take around 0.98%. This sample was shared with a second study, whose subject was yellow fever vaccine responses in identical twins.

Source material: PBMCs. The receptors shown here come from a woman under 30 in good health. Both conserved end residues are part of each CDR3. A D gene is named only where the DNA matches it firmly. Clone size, where shown, is once, few, many, or a class for clones that have expanded.

D: -
size: -
J: TRBJ2-7
V: TRBV4-3
CDR3: CASSHYTGGAESYEQYF
DNA: TGCGCCAGCAGCCATTATACGGGGGGCGCAGAATCCTACGAGCAGTACTTC

D: -
size: -
J: TRBJ2-1
V: TRBV6-1
CDR3: CASSPEAAYNEQFF
DNA: TGTGCCAGCAGCCCGGAGGCGGCCTACAATGAGCAGTTCTTC

D: -
size: few
J: TRBJ2-5
V: TRBV29-1
CDR3: CSVVTPWGQTQYF
DNA: TGCAGCGTTGTAACCCCGTGGGGGCAGACCCAGTACTTC

D: -
size: -
J: TRBJ2-2
V: TRBV29-1
CDR3: CSALSGTGELFF
DNA: TGCAGCGCCCTTTCGGGCACCGGGGAGCTGTTTTTT

D: -
size: few
J: TRBJ2-4
V: TRBV5-1
CDR3: CASSPDGTAKNIQYF
DNA: TGCGCCAGCAGCCCCGACGGGACAGCCAAAAACATTCAGTACTTC

D: TRBD2
size: few
J: TRBJ2-3
V: TRBV5-1
CDR3: CASSLALAGGPNTQYF
DNA: TGCGCCAGCAGCTTGGCCCTAGCGGGGGGGCCGAATACGCAGTATTTT

D: TRBD1
size: few
J: TRBJ2-1
V: TRBV6-2/TRBV6-3
CDR3: CASRNTGGGLNEQFF
DNA: TGTGCCAGCAGAAATACAGGGGGCGGCCTCAATGAGCAGTTCTTC

D: TRBD1
size: -
J: TRBJ2-7
V: TRBV27
CDR3: CASSLIPGQVYEQYF
DNA: TGTGCCAGCAGCCTCATACCGGGACAGGTCTACGAGCAGTACTTC

D: TRBD2
size: -
J: TRBJ2-7
V: TRBV10-3
CDR3: CAISESGFMVAGEYEQYF
DNA: TGTGCCATCAGTGAGTCGGGTTTTATGGTAGCGGGAGAGTACGAGCAGTACTTC

D: -
size: -
J: TRBJ2-2
V: TRBV20-1
CDR3: CSASLGWNGELFF
DNA: TGCAGTGCTAGTTTGGGATGGAACGGGGAGCTGTTTTTT

D: -
size: -
J: TRBJ2-1
V: TRBV7-9
CDR3: CASSFELHEQFF
DNA: TGTGCCAGCAGCTTTGAGCTTCATGAGCAGTTCTTC

D: TRBD2
size: few
J: TRBJ2-7
V: TRBV29-1
CDR3: CSARLAGNEQYF
DNA: TGCAGCGCCCGGCTAGCGGGAAACGAGCAGTACTTC

D: -
size: few
J: TRBJ2-3
V: TRBV7-9
CDR3: CASSHASGSTDTQYF
DNA: TGTGCCAGCAGCCACGCGAGCGGGAGCACAGATACGCAGTATTTT

D: -
size: -
J: TRBJ1-2
V: TRBV3-1
CDR3: CASSQEDRGYGYTF
DNA: TGTGCCAGCAGCCAAGAGGATAGGGGATATGGCTACACCTTC

D: -
size: -
J: TRBJ2-5
V: TRBV5-6
CDR3: CASSLARNLQETQYF
DNA: TGTGCCAGCAGCTTGGCCAGGAATCTCCAAGAGACCCAGTACTTC

D: -
size: few
J: TRBJ2-3
V: TRBV18
CDR3: CASSPPAGLGDTQYF
DNA: TGTGCCAGCTCACCCCCGGCGGGGTTGGGAGATACGCAGTATTTT

D: TRBD2
size: -
J: TRBJ2-3
V: TRBV7-3
CDR3: CASSRDGGVADTQYF
DNA: TGTGCCAGCAGCCGGGACGGGGGGGTCGCAGATACGCAGTATTTT

D: TRBD2
size: -
J: TRBJ2-2
V: TRBV3-1
CDR3: CASSPLAGKDTGELFF
DNA: TGTGCCAGCAGCCCTTTAGCGGGAAAGGACACCGGGGAGCTGTTTTTT

D: -
size: many
J: TRBJ2-5
V: TRBV12-3/TRBV12-4
CDR3: CASSRRGGETQYF
DNA: TGTGCCAGCAGCCGTCGAGGTGGGGAGACCCAGTACTTC

D: -
size: -
J: TRBJ1-6
V: TRBV6-6
CDR3: CASSYSGSPLHF
DNA: TGTGCCAGCAGTTACTCGGGATCACCCCTCCACTTT

D: -
size: many
J: TRBJ2-5
V: TRBV5-1
CDR3: CASSFGSPRETQYF
DNA: TGCGCCAGCAGCTTCGGCAGCCCGAGGGAGACCCAGTACTTC

D: TRBD1
size: many
J: TRBJ2-5
V: TRBV10-3
CDR3: CAISEWRLGTGHRETQYF
DNA: TGTGCCATCAGTGAGTGGCGCCTCGGGACAGGGCATCGAGAGACCCAGTACTTC

D: -
size: few
J: TRBJ1-3
V: TRBV6-5
CDR3: CASSTDRIGNTIYF
DNA: TGTGCCAGCAGTACCGACCGTATTGGAAACACCATATATTTT

D: -
size: many
J: TRBJ2-6
V: TRBV9
CDR3: CASSVDWGYPGANVLTF
DNA: TGTGCCAGCAGCGTAGATTGGGGGTACCCTGGGGCCAACGTCCTGACTTTC

D: -
size: -
J: TRBJ2-5
V: TRBV14
CDR3: CASSAEPFQETQYF
DNA: TGTGCCAGCAGCGCTGAACCCTTTCAAGAGACCCAGTACTTC

D: TRBD1
size: -
J: TRBJ1-5
V: TRBV11-1
CDR3: CASSLRPGQGAIPNSNQPQHF
DNA: TGTGCCAGCAGCTTAAGACCGGGACAGGGGGCGATTCCCAATAGCAATCAGCCCCAGCATTTT

D: -
size: many
J: TRBJ2-7
V: TRBV7-2
CDR3: CASSLALTSYEQYF
DNA: TGTGCCAGCAGCTTAGCGCTGACTTCCTACGAGCAGTACTTC

D: TRBD2
size: -
J: TRBJ2-5
V: TRBV20-1
CDR3: CSAPHQRGIVQTQYF
DNA: TGCAGTGCTCCCCACCAGCGGGGAATTGTTCAGACCCAGTACTTC

D: TRBD1
size: -
J: TRBJ2-2
V: TRBV19
CDR3: CASKPGQHTTGELFF
DNA: TGTGCCAGCAAACCGGGACAGCATACTACCGGGGAGCTGTTTTTT